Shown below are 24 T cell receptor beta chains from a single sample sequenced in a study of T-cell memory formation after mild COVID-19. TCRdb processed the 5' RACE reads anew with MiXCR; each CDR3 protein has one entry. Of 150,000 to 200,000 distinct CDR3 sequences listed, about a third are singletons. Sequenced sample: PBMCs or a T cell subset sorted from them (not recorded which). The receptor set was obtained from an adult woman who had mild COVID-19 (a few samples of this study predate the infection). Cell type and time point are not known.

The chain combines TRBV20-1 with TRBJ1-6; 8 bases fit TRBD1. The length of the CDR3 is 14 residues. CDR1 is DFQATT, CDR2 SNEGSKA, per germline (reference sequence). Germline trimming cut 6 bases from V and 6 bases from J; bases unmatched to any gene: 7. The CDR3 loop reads CSAIDRGFNSPLHF. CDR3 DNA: TGCAGTGCGATCGACAGGGGATTTAATTCACCCCTCCACTTT.

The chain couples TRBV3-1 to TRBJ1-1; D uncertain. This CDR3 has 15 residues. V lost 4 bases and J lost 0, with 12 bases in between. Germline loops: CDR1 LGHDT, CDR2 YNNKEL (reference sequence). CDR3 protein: CASSRQLRVNTEAFF. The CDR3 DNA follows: TGTGCCAGCAGCCGCCAATTGAGGGTGAACACTGAAGCTTTCTTT.

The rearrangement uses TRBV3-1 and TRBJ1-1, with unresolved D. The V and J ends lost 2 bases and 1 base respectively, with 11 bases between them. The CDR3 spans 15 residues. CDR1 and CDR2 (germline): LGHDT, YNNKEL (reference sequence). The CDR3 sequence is CASSQFGRRNTEAFF. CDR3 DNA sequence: TGTGCCAGCAGCCAATTCGGGAGGAGGAACACTGAAGCTTTCTTT.

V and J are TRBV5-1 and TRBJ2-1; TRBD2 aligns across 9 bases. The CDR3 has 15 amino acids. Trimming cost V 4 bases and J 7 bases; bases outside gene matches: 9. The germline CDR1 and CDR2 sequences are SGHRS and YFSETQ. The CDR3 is CASSGGLASQNEQFF. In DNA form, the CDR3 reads TGCGCCAGCAGCGGGGGACTAGCCTCCCAGAATGAGCAGTTCTTC.

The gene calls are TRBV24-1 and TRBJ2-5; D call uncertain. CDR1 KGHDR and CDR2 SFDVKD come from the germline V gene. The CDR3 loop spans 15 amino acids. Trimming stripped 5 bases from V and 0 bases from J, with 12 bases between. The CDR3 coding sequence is TGTGCCACCAGTGGTGGAACCTTGTACCAAGAGACCCAGTACTTC. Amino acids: CATSGGTLYQETQYF.

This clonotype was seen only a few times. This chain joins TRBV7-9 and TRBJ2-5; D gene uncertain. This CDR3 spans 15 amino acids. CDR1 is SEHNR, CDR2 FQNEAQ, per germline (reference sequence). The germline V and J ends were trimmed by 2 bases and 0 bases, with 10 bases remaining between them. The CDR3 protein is CASSLSRRYQETQYF. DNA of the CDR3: TGTGCCAGCAGCTTAAGTCGAAGGTACCAAGAGACCCAGTACTTC.

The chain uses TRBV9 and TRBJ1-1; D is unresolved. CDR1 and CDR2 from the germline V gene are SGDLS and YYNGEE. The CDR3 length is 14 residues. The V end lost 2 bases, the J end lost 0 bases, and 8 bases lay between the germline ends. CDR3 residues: CASSVMEMNTEAFF. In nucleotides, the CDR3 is TGTGCCAGCAGCGTGATGGAGATGAACACTGAAGCTTTCTTT. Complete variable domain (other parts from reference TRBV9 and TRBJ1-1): DSGVTQTPKHLITATGQRVTLRCSPRSGDLSVYWYQQSLDQGLQFLIQYYNGEERAKGNILERFSAQQFPDLHSELNLSSLELGDSALYFCASSVMEMNTEAFFGQGTRLTVV.

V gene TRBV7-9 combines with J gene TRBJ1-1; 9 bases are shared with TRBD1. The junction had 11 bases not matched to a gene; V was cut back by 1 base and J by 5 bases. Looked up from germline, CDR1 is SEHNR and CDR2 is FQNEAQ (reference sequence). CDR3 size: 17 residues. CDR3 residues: CASSLETPGQGGTEAFF. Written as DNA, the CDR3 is TGTGCCAGCAGCTTAGAGACTCCGGGACAGGGAGGAACTGAAGCTTTCTTT.

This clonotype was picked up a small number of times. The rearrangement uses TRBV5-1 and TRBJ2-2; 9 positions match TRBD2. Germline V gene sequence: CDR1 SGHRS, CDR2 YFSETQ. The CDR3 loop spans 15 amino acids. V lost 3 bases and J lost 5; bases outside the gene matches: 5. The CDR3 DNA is TGCGCCAGCAGCTCTGGGACTAGCACTACCGGGGAGCTGTTTTTT. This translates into CASSSGTSTTGELFF.

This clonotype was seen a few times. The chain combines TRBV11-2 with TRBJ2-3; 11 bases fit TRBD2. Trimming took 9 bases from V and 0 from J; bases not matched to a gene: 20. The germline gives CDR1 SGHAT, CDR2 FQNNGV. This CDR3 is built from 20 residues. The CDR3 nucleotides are TGTGCCAGTCGGAAGAGGGGACTAGCGGCTATACGGGCGAGCACAGATACGCAGTATTTT. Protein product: CASRKRGLAAIRASTDTQYF.

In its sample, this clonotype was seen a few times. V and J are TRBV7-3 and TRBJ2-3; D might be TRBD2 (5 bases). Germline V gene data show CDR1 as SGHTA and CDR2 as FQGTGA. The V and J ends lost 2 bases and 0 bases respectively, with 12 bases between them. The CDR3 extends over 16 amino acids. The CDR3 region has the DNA TGTGCCAGCAGCTTAGTCTCGAGGACTAGCACAGATACGCAGTATTTT. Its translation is CASSLVSRTSTDTQYF.

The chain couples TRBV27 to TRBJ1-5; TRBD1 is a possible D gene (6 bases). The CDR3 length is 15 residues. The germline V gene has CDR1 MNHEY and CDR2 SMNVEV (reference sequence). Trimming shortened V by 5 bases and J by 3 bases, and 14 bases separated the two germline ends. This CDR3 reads CASSRSQGHNQPQHF. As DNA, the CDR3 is TGTGCCAGCAGTAGGAGTCAGGGGCACAATCAGCCCCAGCATTTT.

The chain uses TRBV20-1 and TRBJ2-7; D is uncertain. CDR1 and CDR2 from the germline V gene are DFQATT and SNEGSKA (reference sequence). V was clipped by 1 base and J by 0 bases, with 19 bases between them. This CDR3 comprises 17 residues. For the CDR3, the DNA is TGCAGTGCTAGAGCTCGGACGGACGGAAACCTCTCCTACGAGCAGTACTTC. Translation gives CSARARTDGNLSYEQYF.

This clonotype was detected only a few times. The CDR3 bases are TGTGCCAGCAGCTTATCGAACACCGGGGAGCTGTTTTTT. Its translation is CASSLSNTGELFF. The genes are TRBV7-2 and TRBJ2-2; D gene ambiguous. The CDR3 has 13 amino acids. Trimming stripped 2 bases from V and 0 bases from J, with 1 base between. Germline V gene data show CDR1 as SGHTA and CDR2 as FQGNSA. The complete variable domain, with remaining parts taken from reference TRBV7-2 and TRBJ2-2, reads GAGVSQSPSNKVTEKGKDVELRCDPISGHTALYWYRQSLGQGLEFLIYFQGNSAPDKSGLPSDRFSAERTGGSVSTLTIQRTQQEDSAVYLCASSLSNTGELFFGEGSRLTVL.

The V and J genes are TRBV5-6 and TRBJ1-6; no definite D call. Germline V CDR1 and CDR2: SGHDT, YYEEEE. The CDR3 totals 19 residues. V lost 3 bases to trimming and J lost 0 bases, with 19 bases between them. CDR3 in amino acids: CASSSVNPTESSYNSPLHF. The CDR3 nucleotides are TGTGCCAGCAGCTCCGTAAATCCGACCGAGAGCTCCTATAATTCACCCCTCCACTTT.

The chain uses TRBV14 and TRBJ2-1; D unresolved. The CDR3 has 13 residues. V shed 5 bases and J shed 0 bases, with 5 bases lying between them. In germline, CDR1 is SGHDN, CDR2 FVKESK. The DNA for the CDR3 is TGTGCCAGCAGCGAGAGCTCCTACAATGAGCAGTTCTTC. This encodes CASSESSYNEQFF. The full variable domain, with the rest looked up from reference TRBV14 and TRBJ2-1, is EAGVTQFPSHSVIEKGQTVTLRCDPISGHDNLYWYRRVMGKEIKFLLHFVKESKQDESGMPNNRFLAERTGGTYSTLKVQPAELEDSGVYFCASSESSYNEQFFGPGTRLTVL.

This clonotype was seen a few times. For the CDR3, the DNA is TGTGCCAGCAGCGAGGACAGGGGATGGGATCAGCCCCAGCATTTT. Translated, it gives CASSEDRGWDQPQHF. The chain combines TRBV7-2 with TRBJ1-5; 9 bases line up with TRBD1. CDR1 and CDR2 from the germline V gene are SGHTA and FQGNSA. This CDR3 is 15 amino acids long. V shed 5 bases, J shed 5 bases, and the junction held 7 bases outside the gene matches.

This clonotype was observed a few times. CDR3 sequence: CASSPAGDISHEQFF. CDR3 DNA: TGTGCCAGCAGCCCCGCCGGGGATATTTCCCATGAGCAGTTCTTC. This chain joins TRBV11-3 and TRBJ2-1, with D maybe TRBD2 (5 bases). Germline loops: CDR1 SGHNT, CDR2 YENEEA. This CDR3 has 15 residues. Trimming pared 5 bases from V and 8 bases from J, leaving 19 bases between.

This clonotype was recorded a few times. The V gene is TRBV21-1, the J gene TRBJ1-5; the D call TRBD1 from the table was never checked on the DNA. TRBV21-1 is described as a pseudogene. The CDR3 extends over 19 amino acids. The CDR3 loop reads CASSFRGRVKIYSNQPQHF. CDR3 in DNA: TGTGCCAGCTCCTTCAGGGGGCGAGTAAAAATTTATAGCAATCAGCCCCAGCATTTT.

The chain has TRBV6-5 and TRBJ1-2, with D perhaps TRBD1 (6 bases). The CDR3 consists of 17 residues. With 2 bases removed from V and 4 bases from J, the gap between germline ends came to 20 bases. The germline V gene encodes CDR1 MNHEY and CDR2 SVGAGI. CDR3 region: CASSYRWTEAYRYGYTF. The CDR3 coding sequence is TGTGCCAGCAGTTACCGGTGGACAGAGGCGTACCGCTATGGCTACACCTTC.

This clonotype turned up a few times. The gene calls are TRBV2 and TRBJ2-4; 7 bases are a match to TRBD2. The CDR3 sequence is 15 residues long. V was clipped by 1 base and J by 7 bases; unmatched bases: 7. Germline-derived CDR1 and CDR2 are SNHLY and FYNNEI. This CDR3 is CASSEGGGSVNIQYF. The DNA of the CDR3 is TGTGCCAGCAGTGAAGGTGGCGGGAGTGTTAACATTCAGTACTTC.

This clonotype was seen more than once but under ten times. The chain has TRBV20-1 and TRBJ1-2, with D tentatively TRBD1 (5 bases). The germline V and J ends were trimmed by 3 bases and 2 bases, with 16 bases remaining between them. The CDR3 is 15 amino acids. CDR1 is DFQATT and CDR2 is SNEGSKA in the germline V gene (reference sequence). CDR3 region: CSARLRGAENYGYTF. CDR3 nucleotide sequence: TGCAGTGCTAGGCTAAGAGGGGCAGAGAACTATGGCTACACCTTC.

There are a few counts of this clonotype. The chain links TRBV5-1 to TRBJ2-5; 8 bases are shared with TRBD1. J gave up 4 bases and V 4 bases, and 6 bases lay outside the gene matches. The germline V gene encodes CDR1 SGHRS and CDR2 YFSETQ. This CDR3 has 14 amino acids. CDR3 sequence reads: CASSPGTGGETQYF. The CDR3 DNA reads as TGCGCCAGCAGCCCCGGGACAGGCGGAGAGACCCAGTACTTC.

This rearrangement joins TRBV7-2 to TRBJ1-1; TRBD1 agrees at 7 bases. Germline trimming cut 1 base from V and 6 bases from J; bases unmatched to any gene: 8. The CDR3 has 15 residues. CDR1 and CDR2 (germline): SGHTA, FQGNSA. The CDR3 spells CASSLGHRGSAEAFF. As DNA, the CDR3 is TGTGCCAGCAGCTTAGGGCACAGGGGATCGGCTGAAGCTTTCTTT.